This entry lists 12 T cell receptor beta chains sequenced from one sample in a study of T-cell reconstitution after alpha-beta-depleted transplantation in children. For TCRbeta, the library was prepared with unique molecular identifiers. TCRdb redid the calling of the PCR reads with MiXCR, one entry per CDR3 protein. The sample has around 600,000 distinct CDR3 sequences, 20% to 25% seen once. The sample consisted of PBMCs, mostly from graft donor cells, taken 360 days after TCRalphabeta/CD19-depleted stem cell transplant. Receptor source: a boy younger than two who had a stem cell transplant for acute myeloid leukemia, so the T cells may come from the graft donor.

This clonotype was observed a handful of times. V is TRBV20-1 and J is TRBJ2-1, with TRBD2 matching 8 bases. Germline values: CDR1 DFQATT, CDR2 SNEGSKA (reference sequence). Trimming at V came to 6 bases and at J to 0 bases, leaving 1 base not matched to a gene. This CDR3 has 13 residues. The CDR3 coding sequence is TGCAGTGCAGCGGGGGTCTCCTACAATGAGCAGTTCTTC. Amino acids: CSAAGVSYNEQFF.

The chain recombines TRBV7-8 with TRBJ2-1; 8 bases fit TRBD2. V was pared by 2 bases and J by 5 bases, with 8 bases of the junction left unmatched. CDR1 and CDR2 (germline): SGHVS, FQNEAQ. This CDR3 region has 16 residues. The CDR3 sequence: CASSLPGDGGDNEQFF. The CDR3 region has the DNA TGTGCCAGCAGCTTACCGGGCGACGGGGGGGACAATGAGCAGTTCTTC.

J is TRBJ1-5 and V is TRBV6-4, with D perhaps TRBD1 (5 bases). Germline CDR1 is MRHNA and CDR2 is SNTAGT. This CDR3 contains 15 residues. V lost 6 bases and J lost 1, with 13 bases in between. CDR3 loop: CASRPQGESNQPQHF. The CDR3 bases are TGTGCCAGCAGACCCCAGGGAGAGAGCAATCAGCCCCAGCATTTT.

This chain joins TRBV6-1 and TRBJ2-3, with 8 bases that match TRBD2. With V trimmed by 6 bases and J by 1 base, 12 bases remained unmatched. CDR1 is MNHNS and CDR2 is SASEGT in the germline V gene. The CDR3 has 17 amino acids. The CDR3, as DNA: TGTGCCAGCAGCCCTCCCCACGCGACTAGCGGCACAGATACGCAGTATTTT. Translation gives CASSPPHATSGTDTQYF.

This clonotype was detected ten times or more. This chain uses TRBV11-2 with TRBJ2-3; D is uncertain. V was cut by 5 bases and J by 2 bases, with 17 bases left in between. Germline CDR1 reads SGHAT; CDR2 reads FQNNGV. This CDR3 is built from 16 residues. This chain's CDR3 is CASSPTGQTLTDTQYF. Here the CDR3 DNA reads TGTGCCAGCAGCCCCACGGGTCAGACTCTCACAGATACGCAGTATTTT.

There are many counts of this clonotype. The chain carries TRBV12-3 or TRBV12-4 and TRBJ2-7, with 7 bases aligning to TRBD1. V lost 2 bases to trimming and J lost 2 bases; unmatched junction nucleotides: 9. The CDR3 sequence is 16 residues long. In DNA form, the CDR3 reads TGTGCCAGCAGTTTATCCGGGACAGTCCCTCCCTACGAGCAGTACTTC. This codes for CASSLSGTVPPYEQYF.

This clonotype was detected a few times. The rearrangement uses TRBV10-1 and TRBJ2-1; possibly TRBD1 or TRBD2 for D (5 bases each). Trimming took off 2 bases at V and 0 bases at J, with 8 bases between the two ends. CDR1 and CDR2 from the germline V gene are WNHNN and SYGVQD (reference sequence). This CDR3 is built from 15 residues. This CDR3 is CASSEMRGSYNEQFF. DNA for the CDR3: TGCGCCAGCAGTGAGATGAGGGGCTCCTACAATGAGCAGTTCTTC.

This clonotype has at least ten counts. The gene calls are TRBV12-3 or TRBV12-4 and TRBJ2-5, with D unresolved. This CDR3 is built from 12 residues. Trimming cost V 6 bases and J 4 bases, with 9 bases left between them. CDR3 coding DNA: TGTGCCAGCAGGGCCCAGCGAGAGACCCAGTACTTC. It is translated as CASRAQRETQYF.

The chain is built from TRBV15 and TRBJ2-3; D possibly corresponds to TRBD2 (5 bases). CDR1 LNHNV and CDR2 YYDKDF come from the germline V gene (reference sequence). This CDR3 region has 15 residues. The V end lost 5 bases, the J end lost 2 bases, and 14 bases lay between the germline ends. The CDR3 sequence: CATSGQRSLTDTQYF. The DNA of the CDR3 is TGTGCCACCAGCGGTCAGCGGAGCCTCACAGATACGCAGTATTTT.

This clonotype has only a few counts. The chain recombines TRBV20-1 with TRBJ2-6; D not resolved. From germline, CDR1 is DFQATT and CDR2 SNEGSKA (reference sequence). The CDR3 consists of 18 residues. V gave up 5 bases and J gave up 2 bases, with 22 bases separating them. CDR3 sequence: CSALVTRATLPGANVLTF. The CDR3 bases are TGCAGTGCTCTTGTAACCCGGGCCACCCTGCCTGGGGCCAACGTCCTGACTTTC.

The chain has TRBV20-1 and TRBJ1-2; D call uncertain. Germline V gene sequence: CDR1 DFQATT, CDR2 SNEGSKA (reference sequence). Trimming took off 6 bases at V and 7 bases at J, with 6 bases between the two ends. The CDR3 runs 9 residues. CDR3 coding DNA: TGCAGTGCCATCCCTGGCTACACCTTC. This codes for CSAIPGYTF.

This clonotype was found many times. The chain recombines TRBV28 with TRBJ1-2, with TRBD1 matching 9 bases. The CDR3 sequence is 11 residues long. The junction had 2 bases not matched to a gene; V was cut back by 8 bases and J by 7 bases. CDR1 is MDHEN and CDR2 is SYDVKM in the germline V gene. The CDR3 reads CASGTGTGYTF. The DNA of the CDR3 is TGTGCCAGCGGGACAGGGACTGGCTACACCTTC.